Each of the 29 T cell receptor beta chains below was sequenced from the same sample in a study of blood T cell repertoires in COVID-19. The method was immunoSEQ multiplex PCR; TCRdb's version includes in-frame clones alone and lacks a portion of them. The sample has approximately 200,000 clones, 65% to 90% seen once. The sequenced sample was PBMCs or T cells enriched from blood (not recorded which). The origin of the receptors is a man aged 35 to 55 who had recovered from COVID-19.

This clone appeared once. The rearrangement uses TRBV6-5 and TRBJ2-5; TRBD2 agrees at 11 bases. With V trimmed by 6 bases and J by 5 bases, 8 bases remained unmatched. The CDR3 totals 15 residues. The germline gives CDR1 MNHEY, CDR2 SVGAGI. Here the CDR3 reads CASRPLAGVLETQYF. The CDR3, as DNA: TGTGCCAGCAGGCCACTAGCGGGAGTCTTGGAGACCCAGTACTTC.

This chain connects TRBV27 to TRBJ1-2; D unresolved. This CDR3 spans 15 amino acids. The germline gives CDR1 MNHEY, CDR2 SMNVEV (reference sequence). Between the trimmed V and J ends, which lost 1 base and 8 bases, there was a span of 17 bases. The CDR3 loop is CASSLLSRPQWGYTF. CDR3 nucleotides: TGTGCCAGCAGTTTATTGTCCAGGCCCCAGTGGGGCTACACCTTC.

The sample holds one count of this clone. The V call is TRBV10-3, the J call TRBJ1-5, with 9 positions matching TRBD1. CDR3 length: 15 amino acids. V shed 3 bases and J 5 bases; nucleotides not matched to a gene: 5. CDR1 is ENHRY, CDR2 SYGVKD, per germline. As DNA, the CDR3 is TGTGCCATCAGTGAAACAGGGGGCCTGGATCAGCCCCAGCATTTT. It yields the protein CAISETGGLDQPQHF.

The chain links TRBV7-9 to TRBJ2-5; D is perhaps TRBD2 (6 bases). The CDR3 totals 14 residues. Trimming stripped 6 bases from V and 1 base from J, with 12 bases between. The germline gives CDR1 SEHNR, CDR2 FQNEAQ (reference sequence). CDR3 sequence reads: CASRAGTVQETQYF. CDR3 bases: TGTGCCAGCAGGGCGGGGACGGTCCAAGAGACCCAGTACTTC.

This clone has only one observation. The V gene is TRBV3-1 (or the pseudogene TRBV3-2), the J gene TRBJ2-1, with D possibly matching TRBD1 (5 bases). Germline V gene data show CDR1 as LGHDT and CDR2 as YNNKEL (reference sequence). CDR3 length: 13 amino acids. Trimming cost V 11 bases and J 6 bases, with 17 bases left between them. CDR3 sequence (DNA): TGTGCCGTCGGAAGAGCAAGGGGCAATGAGCAGTTCTTC. This encodes CAVGRARGNEQFF.

This clone was seen just once. This chain links TRBV5-1 with TRBJ1-6; TRBD1 is a possible D gene (6 bases). Germline-derived CDR1 and CDR2 are SGHRS and YFSETQ. The V end was cut by 3 bases, the J end by 11 bases, with 12 bases between. There are 13 residues in the CDR3. The CDR3 DNA follows: TGCGCCAGCAGCTCCACAGGGAATCCACCCCTCCACTTT. It translates to CASSSTGNPPLHF.

This clone was observed a handful of times. The genes are TRBV28 and TRBJ1-2; D is uncertain. The V end lost 7 bases, the J end lost 0 bases, and 3 bases lay between the germline ends. This CDR3 region has 11 residues. The germline V gene encodes CDR1 MDHEN and CDR2 SYDVKM. CDR3 protein: CASIANYGYTF. The CDR3 nucleotides are TGTGCCAGCATAGCTAACTATGGCTACACCTTC.

The J gene is TRBJ2-2, the V gene TRBV7-6, with D maybe TRBD2 (7 bases). V was pared by 3 bases and J by 6 bases, with 20 bases between. Per germline, CDR1 SGHVS and CDR2 FNYEAQ. The length of the CDR3 is 17 residues. DNA for the CDR3: TGTGCCAGCAGCTTCCTTTGGGGGGGCGTTGAGTCCGGGGAGCTGTTTTTT. This encodes CASSFLWGGVESGELFF.

Comment on this clone: The same CDR3 also results from other DNA sequences found in this sample. J is TRBJ1-1 and V is TRBV5-1; D call uncertain. With 4 bases removed from V and 3 bases from J, the gap between germline ends came to 7 bases. The CDR3 spans 12 residues. The germline V gene has CDR1 SGHRS and CDR2 YFSETQ. The CDR3, as DNA: TGCGCCAGCAGCGTGGGAGACACTGAAGCTTTCTTT. Translation gives CASSVGDTEAFF.

The chain employs TRBV7-3 and TRBJ2-1, with TRBD2 identical over 8 bases. The trim removed 4 bases at V and 10 bases at J, leaving 6 bases unmatched. This CDR3 is built from 13 residues. CDR1 and CDR2 (germline): SGHTA, FQGTGA. The CDR3 loop is CASSSGLANEQFF. CDR3 coding DNA: TGTGCCAGCAGCTCAGGACTAGCAAACGAGCAGTTCTTC.

This chain joins TRBV29-1 and TRBJ2-1, with 10 bases fitting TRBD2. J was trimmed by 3 bases and V by 6 bases; bases with no gene match: 5. This CDR3 has 14 residues. Germline V lookup: CDR1 SQVTM, CDR2 ANQGSEA. The CDR3 region is CSVPSGRGYNEQFF. The CDR3, as DNA: TGCAGCGTCCCGAGCGGGAGGGGCTACAATGAGCAGTTCTTC.

V is TRBV30 and J is TRBJ1-4; D is ambiguous. This CDR3 is built from 12 residues. Per the germline V gene, CDR1 is GTSNPN and CDR2 is SVGIG (reference sequence). Trimming left V 1 base short and J 5 bases short, with 5 bases between. CDR3 sequence: CAWSGPNEKLFF. In DNA form, the CDR3 reads TGTGCCTGGAGTGGTCCGAATGAAAAACTGTTTTTT.

The chain couples TRBV18 to TRBJ1-5, with unresolved D. The CDR3 spans 14 residues. V lost 0 bases, J lost 11 bases, and 14 bases lay in between. CDR1 and CDR2 (germline): KGHSH, LQKENI. CDR3 nucleotides: TGTGCCAGCTCACCACCCTCCGCGGAGTGGGCCCAGCATTTT. Protein: CASSPPSAEWAQHF.

The gene calls are TRBV7-8 and TRBJ1-6; weak D call: TRBD1 (6 bases). CDR3 length: 16 residues. The V end lost 2 bases, the J end lost 7 bases, and 15 bases lay between the germline ends. CDR1 is SGHVS, CDR2 FQNEAQ, per germline. The CDR3 region is CASSLRQAGENSPLHF. CDR3 sequence (DNA): TGTGCCAGCAGCTTAAGGCAAGCAGGGGAAAATTCACCCCTCCACTTT.

The genes are TRBV12-3 or TRBV12-4 and TRBJ1-4; 7 bases agree with TRBD1. V lost 6 bases to trimming and J lost 13 bases; unmatched junction nucleotides: 11. The length of the CDR3 is 13 residues. CDR3 protein: CASRTTGEALLFF. CDR3 nucleotide sequence: TGTGCCAGCAGGACAACAGGGGAGGCATTACTGTTTTTT.

The chain recombines TRBV3-1 (or the pseudogene TRBV3-2) with TRBJ2-1, with a possible D match to TRBD2 (5 bases). The germline V gene has CDR1 LGHDT and CDR2 YNNKEL (reference sequence). With 1 base removed from V and 9 bases from J, the gap between germline ends came to 10 bases. The CDR3 runs 13 residues. CDR3: CASSQVPEGEQFF. The CDR3 DNA sequence: TGTGCCAGCAGCCAAGTTCCTGAGGGTGAGCAGTTCTTC.

V and J are TRBV7-2 and TRBJ2-5, with 9 bases identical to TRBD1. Per the germline V gene, CDR1 is SGHTA and CDR2 is FQGNSA. The CDR3 totals 16 residues. V was clipped by 1 base and J by 5 bases; unmatched bases: 8. CDR3 sequence: CASSLGLGQGGETQYF. CDR3 DNA: TGTGCCAGCAGCTTAGGTCTGGGACAGGGAGGCGAGACCCAGTACTTC.

The chain links TRBV19 to TRBJ1-5; D gene uncertain. Germline-derived CDR1 and CDR2 are LNHDA and SQIVND (reference sequence). This CDR3 spans 13 amino acids. V dropped 3 bases and J dropped 6 bases, with 9 bases sitting between them. The CDR3 nucleotides read TGTGCCAGTAGTATTGACTCGTTTCAGCCCCAGCATTTT. It yields the protein CASSIDSFQPQHF.

This clone was counted at least ten times. The chain carries TRBV3-1 (or the pseudogene TRBV3-2) and TRBJ1-1; 9 bases agree with TRBD1. V lost 6 bases to trimming and J lost 1 base; unmatched junction nucleotides: 6. Germline V gene lookup returns CDR1 LGHDT and CDR2 YNNKEL (reference sequence). The CDR3 loop spans 15 amino acids. CDR3 protein: CASRRKTGGNTEAFF. Here the CDR3 DNA reads TGTGCCAGCAGACGAAAGACAGGGGGGAACACTGAAGCTTTCTTT.

The V and J genes are TRBV2 and TRBJ2-3, with TRBD2 as a possible D gene (6 bases). Germline loops: CDR1 SNHLY, CDR2 FYNNEI. This CDR3 contains 15 residues. Trimming cost V 6 bases and J 0 bases, with 13 bases left between them. The CDR3 is CASSAGPISTDTQYF. DNA of the CDR3: TGTGCCAGCAGCGCGGGACCCATCAGCACAGATACGCAGTATTTT.

This clone was seen a single time. This chain uses TRBV2 with TRBJ2-1, with 12 bases aligning to TRBD2. J gave up 0 bases and V 7 bases, and 7 bases lay outside the gene matches. Germline-derived CDR1 and CDR2 are SNHLY and FYNNEI. The CDR3 has 17 amino acids. DNA for the CDR3: TGTGCCAGCACCTCGACTAGCGGGGGAAGCTCCTACAATGAGCAGTTCTTC. The encoded protein is CASTSTSGGSSYNEQFF.

For this clone: Other DNA sequences in this sample translate to the same CDR3. The rearrangement uses TRBV7-3 and TRBJ1-6, with 7 bases matching TRBD1. The length of the CDR3 is 14 residues. Looked up from germline, CDR1 is SGHTA and CDR2 is FQGTGA. V shed 4 bases and J 7 bases; nucleotides not matched to a gene: 4. In DNA, the CDR3 is TGTGCCAGCAGCTCGGGGACAGCAAATTCACCCCTCCACTTT. Its protein product is CASSSGTANSPLHF.

The V gene is TRBV19, the J gene TRBJ2-7, with 8 nucleotides matching TRBD1. The CDR3 runs 13 residues. Losses at the gene ends were 6 bases for V and 7 bases for J; bases not matched to a gene: 8. The germline V gene encodes CDR1 LNHDA and CDR2 SQIVND (reference sequence). The CDR3 DNA sequence: TGTGCCAGTAGCGGACAGGGAGTAGGGGAGCAGTACTTC. This codes for CASSGQGVGEQYF.

Comments on this clone: In the same sample, other DNA sequences code for this CDR3. This chain connects TRBV28 to TRBJ2-2, with D maybe TRBD1 (6 bases). The CDR3 is 13 residues long. Per the germline V gene, CDR1 is MDHEN and CDR2 is SYDVKM. The V end was cut by 5 bases, the J end by 5 bases, with 9 bases between. In nucleotides, the CDR3 is TGTGCCAGCAGTCCCAGGGGAACCGGGGAGCTGTTTTTT. Protein: CASSPRGTGELFF.

V usage is TRBV6-1 and J usage is TRBJ1-5; D uncertain. Germline values: CDR1 MNHNS, CDR2 SASEGT. The CDR3 length is 14 residues. V was trimmed by 1 base and J by 0 bases, leaving 4 bases between them. CDR3 region: CASSEVSSNQPQHF. The CDR3 DNA sequence: TGTGCCAGCAGTGAAGTCTCTAGCAATCAGCCCCAGCATTTT.

This chain joins TRBV6-5 and TRBJ2-2; 7 bases line up with TRBD1. CDR1 and CDR2 (germline): MNHEY, SVGAGI. Trimming at V came to 6 bases and at J to 7 bases, leaving 2 bases not matched to a gene. This CDR3 contains 12 residues. The CDR3, as DNA: TGTGCCAGCAGGACAGGGCTCGGGGAGCTGTTTTTT. Protein: CASRTGLGELFF.

CDR3 coding DNA: TGTGCCAGCAGCTTAACCCTGGGTACTACCCTCGGGGACGGGGAGCTGTTTTTT. This sequence encodes CASSLTLGTTLGDGELFF. The rearrangement uses TRBV7-2 and TRBJ2-2; a possible D gene is TRBD2 (5 bases). V was shortened by 2 bases and J by 7 bases, with 23 bases between the two germline ends. Germline-derived CDR1 and CDR2 are SGHTA and FQGNSA. This CDR3 contains 18 residues. The whole variable domain, remainder taken from reference TRBV7-2 and TRBJ2-2, is GAGVSQSPSNKVTEKGKDVELRCDPISGHTALYWYRQSLGQGLEFLIYFQGNSAPDKSGLPSDRFSAERTGGSVSTLTIQRTQQEDSAVYLCASSLTLGTTLGDGELFFGEGSRLTVL.

This clone was detected only a few times. The CDR3 reads CSASVAGGPADEQFF. The CDR3 nucleotides are TGCAGTGCTAGTGTCGCGGGAGGGCCGGCGGACGAGCAGTTCTTC. This chain joins TRBV20-1 and TRBJ2-1; TRBD2 matches at 9 bases. CDR1 DFQATT and CDR2 SNEGSKA come from the germline V gene (reference sequence). Germline trimming cut 3 bases from V and 10 bases from J; bases unmatched to any gene: 13. The CDR3 length is 15 residues.

The V and J genes are TRBV18 and TRBJ2-7, with 7 positions matching TRBD1. The length of the CDR3 is 15 residues. The trim removed 3 bases at V and 2 bases at J, leaving 7 bases unmatched. Germline V gives CDR1 KGHSH, CDR2 LQKENI. CDR3 coding DNA: TGTGCCAGCTCACCCGGGACAGTTGATGCCTACGAGCAGTACTTC. Protein product: CASSPGTVDAYEQYF.